This TCR beta chain was recorded in a study of beta chain features in type 1 diabetes. Comment on this clone: Its target is not known.

The CDR3 contains 12 residues. Germline values: CDR1 SQVTM, CDR2 ANQGSEA. The V gene lost 6 bases and the J gene lost 6 bases, with 14 bases spanning the gap. Since all of the isolated RNA was reverse transcribed, expressed TCRB transcripts were what got sequenced. TCRdb's copy holds only in-frame clones and misses some; the assay was immunoSEQ multiplex PCR. The sample has hundreds of thousands of clones; 11% to 15% are singletons. Cell sorting via CD45RO/CCR7/CD25/CD127/CD95/CD27 was performed to obtain CD4+ naive, central memory, regulatory and stem cell-like memory cells. Whole-study results and caveats: Moderate but significant shortening of TCRB CDR3s was recorded in all four CD4+ subsets from Type 1 diabetes patients. For type 1 diabetes patients, VDJ junctions showed fewer insertions and more deletions. Sequencing of cDNA might inflate the share of cells that strongly express TCR. The naive, central memory and Treg TCRB repertoires showed an apparent similarity that was greater among patients than among healthy donors.

The V call is TRBV29-1, the J call TRBJ1-2; D remains ambiguous. The specimen was naive CD4+ T cells from blood. This TCR was recovered from a man between 18 and 29 years old with type 1 diabetes. In nucleotides, the CDR3 is TGCAGCGTGCCGGACTGGGAGGATGGCTACACCTTC. This codes for CSVPDWEDGYTF.